The sequence of this TCR beta chain was determined in a study of shared clonotypes between healthy human individuals. Study summary: Donors were a couple of women and a few men aged 18 to 49.

The ends lost 6 bases at V and 4 bases at J; junction bases unmatched: 14. Germline lookup yields CDR1 SGHVS and CDR2 FQNEAQ. The CDR3 runs 17 residues. Researchers divided each subset's genomic DNA evenly across several immunoSEQ plates. TCRdb's table, derived via immunoSEQ multiplex PCR, lists solely in-frame clones and lacks some. Of hundreds of thousands of clones in the sample, 73% are singletons; the top ten hold roughly 2%. This TCR came from a woman between 25 and 40 years old in good health. The sample consisted of memory CD4+ T cells sorted from blood. Subset denoted: CD45RA-negative fraction. The chain employs TRBV7-8 and TRBJ1-4; 7 nucleotides align to TRBD1. CDR3 loop: CASSSTRLRGFNEKLFF. DNA of the CDR3: TGTGCCAGCAGTTCAACAAGGCTCAGGGGGTTTAATGAAAAACTGTTTTTT.